This T cell receptor (beta chain) comes out of a study of blood T cells in healthy people across ages. Germline V gives CDR1 MNHEY, CDR2 SVGEGT. This CDR3 is 14 amino acids long. Trimming stripped 0 bases from V and 6 bases from J, with 11 bases between. It was approximately 10 milliliters of peripheral blood that were drawn from each donor. A second PCR of 7 to 11 cycles used a sample-barcoded 5' primer and a J-beta primer mix. TCRdb called the 5' RACE reads again in MiXCR, with one record for every CDR3 protein. In the table there are about 1.1 million distinct CDR3 sequences, 35% to 40% of which are singletons.

This sequence joins TRBV6-2 or TRBV6-3 and TRBJ1-1; D not resolved. The specimen was blood. The clonotype originates from a man between 18 and 29 years old in good health. The CDR3 coding sequence is TGTGCCAGCAGTTACTCGATCGTGCAGTCTGAAGCTTTCTTT. Amino acid sequence: CASSYSIVQSEAFF.